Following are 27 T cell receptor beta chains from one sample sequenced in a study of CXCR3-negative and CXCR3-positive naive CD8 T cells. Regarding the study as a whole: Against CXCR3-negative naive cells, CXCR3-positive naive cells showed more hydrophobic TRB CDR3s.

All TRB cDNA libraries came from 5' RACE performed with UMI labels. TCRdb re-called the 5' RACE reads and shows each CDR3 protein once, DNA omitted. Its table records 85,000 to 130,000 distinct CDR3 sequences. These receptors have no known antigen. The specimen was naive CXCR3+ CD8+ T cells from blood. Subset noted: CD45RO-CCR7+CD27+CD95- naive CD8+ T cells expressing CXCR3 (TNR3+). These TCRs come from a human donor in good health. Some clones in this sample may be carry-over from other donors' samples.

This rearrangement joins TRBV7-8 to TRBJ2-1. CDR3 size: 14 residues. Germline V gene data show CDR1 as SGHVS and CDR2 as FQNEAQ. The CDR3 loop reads CASSFRVSYNEQFF. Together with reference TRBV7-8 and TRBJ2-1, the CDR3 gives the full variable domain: GAGVSQSPRYKVAKRGQDVALRCDPISGHVSLFWYQQALGQGPEFLTYFQNEAQLDKSGLPSDRFFAERPEGSVSTLKIQRTQQEDSAVYLCASSFRVSYNEQFFGPGTRLTVL.

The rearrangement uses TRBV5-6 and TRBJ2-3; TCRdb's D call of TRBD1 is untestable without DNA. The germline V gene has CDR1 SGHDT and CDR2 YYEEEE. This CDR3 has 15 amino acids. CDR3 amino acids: CASSAPGASTDTQYF.

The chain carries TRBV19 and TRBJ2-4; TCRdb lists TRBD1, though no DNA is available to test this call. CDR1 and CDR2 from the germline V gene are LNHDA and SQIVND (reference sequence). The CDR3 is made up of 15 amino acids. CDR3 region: CASSDRGLAKNIQYF.

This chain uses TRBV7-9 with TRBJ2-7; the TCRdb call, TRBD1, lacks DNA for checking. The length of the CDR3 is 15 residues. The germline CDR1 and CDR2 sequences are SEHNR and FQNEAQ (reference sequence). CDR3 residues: CASSLGETGAYEQYF. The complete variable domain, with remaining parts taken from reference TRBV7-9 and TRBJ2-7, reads DTGVSQNPRHKITKRGQNVTFRCDPISEHNRLYWYRQTLGQGPEFLTYFQNEAQLEKSRLLSDRFSAERPKGSFSTLEIQRTEQGDSAMYLCASSLGETGAYEQYFGPGTRLTVT.

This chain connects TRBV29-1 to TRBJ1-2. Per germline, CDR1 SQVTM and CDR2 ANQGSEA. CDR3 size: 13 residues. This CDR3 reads CSVERQGGNGYTF.

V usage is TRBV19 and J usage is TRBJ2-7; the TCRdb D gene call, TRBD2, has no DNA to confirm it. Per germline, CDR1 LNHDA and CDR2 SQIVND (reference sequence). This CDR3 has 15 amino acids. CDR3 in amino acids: CVSSIGLAGAYEQYF.

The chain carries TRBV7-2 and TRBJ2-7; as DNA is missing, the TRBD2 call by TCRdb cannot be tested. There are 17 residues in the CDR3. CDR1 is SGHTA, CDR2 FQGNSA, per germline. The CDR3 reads CASSFPRGRTYSYEQYF.

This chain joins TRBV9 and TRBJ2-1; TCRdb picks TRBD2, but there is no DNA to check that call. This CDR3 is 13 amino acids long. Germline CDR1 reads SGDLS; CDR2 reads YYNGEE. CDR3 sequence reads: CASSPTSSNEQFF.

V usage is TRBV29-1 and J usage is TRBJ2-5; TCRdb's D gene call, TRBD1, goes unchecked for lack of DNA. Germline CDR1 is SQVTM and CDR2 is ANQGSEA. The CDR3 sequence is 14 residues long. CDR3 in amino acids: CSETGTAEQETQYF.

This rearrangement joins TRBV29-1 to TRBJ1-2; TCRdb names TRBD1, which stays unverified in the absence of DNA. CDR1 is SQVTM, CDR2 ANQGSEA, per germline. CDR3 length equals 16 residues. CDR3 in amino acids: CSAWTGLAHPNYGYTF. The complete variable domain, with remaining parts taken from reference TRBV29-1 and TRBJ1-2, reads SAVISQKPSRDICQRGTSLTIQCQVDSQVTMMFWYRQQPGQSLTLIATANQGSEATYESGFVIDKFPISRPNLTFSTLTVSNMSPEDSSIYLCSAWTGLAHPNYGYTFGSGTRLTVV.

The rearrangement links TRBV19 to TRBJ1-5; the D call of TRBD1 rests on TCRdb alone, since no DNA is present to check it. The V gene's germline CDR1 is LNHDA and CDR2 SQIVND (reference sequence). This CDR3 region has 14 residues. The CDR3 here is CASSWDAGDQPQHF.

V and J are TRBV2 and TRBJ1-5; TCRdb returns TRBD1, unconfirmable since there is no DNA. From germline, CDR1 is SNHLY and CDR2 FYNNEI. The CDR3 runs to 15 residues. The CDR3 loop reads CASSALTGSNQPQHF. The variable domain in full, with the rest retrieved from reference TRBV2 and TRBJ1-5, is EPEVTQTPSHQVTQMGQEVILRCVPISNHLYFYWYRQILGQKVEFLVSFYNNEISEKSEIFDDQFSVERPDGSNFTLKIRSTKLEDSAMYFCASSALTGSNQPQHFGDGTRLSIL.

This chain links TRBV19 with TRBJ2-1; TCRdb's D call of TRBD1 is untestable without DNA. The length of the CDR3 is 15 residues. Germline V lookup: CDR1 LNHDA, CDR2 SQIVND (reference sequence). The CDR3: CASSWDPDSYNEQFF.

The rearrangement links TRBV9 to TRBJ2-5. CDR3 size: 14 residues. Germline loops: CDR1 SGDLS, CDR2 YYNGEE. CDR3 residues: CASSASGARETQYF.

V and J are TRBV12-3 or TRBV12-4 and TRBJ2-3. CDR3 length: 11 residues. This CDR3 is CASSLTDTQYF.

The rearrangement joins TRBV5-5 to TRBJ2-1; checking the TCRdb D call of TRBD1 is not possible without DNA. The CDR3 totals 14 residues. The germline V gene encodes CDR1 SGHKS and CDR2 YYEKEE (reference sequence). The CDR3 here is CASTGQGRIVEQFF.

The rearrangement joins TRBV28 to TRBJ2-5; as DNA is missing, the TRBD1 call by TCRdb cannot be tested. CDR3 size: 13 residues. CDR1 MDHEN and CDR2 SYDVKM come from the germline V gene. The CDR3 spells CASSLGQGETQYF.

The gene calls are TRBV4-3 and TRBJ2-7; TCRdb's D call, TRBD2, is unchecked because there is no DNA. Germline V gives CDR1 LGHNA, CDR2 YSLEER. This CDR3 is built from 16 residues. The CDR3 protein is CASSQGFSGDSYEQYF.

CDR3 region: CSVEGTGMSDEQYF. The chain employs TRBV29-1 and TRBJ2-7; TCRdb's assignment of TRBD1 cannot be checked, as there is no DNA. Germline loops: CDR1 SQVTM, CDR2 ANQGSEA. This CDR3 spans 14 amino acids.

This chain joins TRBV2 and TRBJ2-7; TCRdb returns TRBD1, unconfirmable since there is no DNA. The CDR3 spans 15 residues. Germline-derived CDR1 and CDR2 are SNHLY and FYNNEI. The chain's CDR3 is CASSELSGQEREQYF.

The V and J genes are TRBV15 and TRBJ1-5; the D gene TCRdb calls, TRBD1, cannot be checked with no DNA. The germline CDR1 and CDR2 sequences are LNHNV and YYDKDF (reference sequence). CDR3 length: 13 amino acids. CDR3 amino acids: CATSSTGELPQHF.

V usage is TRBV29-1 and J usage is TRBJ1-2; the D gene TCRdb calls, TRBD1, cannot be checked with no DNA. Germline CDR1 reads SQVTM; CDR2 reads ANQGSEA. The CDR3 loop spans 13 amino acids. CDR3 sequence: CSARTQGVYGYTF.

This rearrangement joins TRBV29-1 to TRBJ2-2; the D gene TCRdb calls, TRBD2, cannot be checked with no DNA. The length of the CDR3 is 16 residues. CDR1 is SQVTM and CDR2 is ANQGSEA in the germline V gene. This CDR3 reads CSVEVEAGEVAGELFF.

The CDR3 protein is CASNALATNEKLFF. This rearrangement joins TRBV7-9 to TRBJ1-4. This CDR3 is built from 14 residues. CDR1 is SEHNR, CDR2 FQNEAQ, per germline (reference sequence).

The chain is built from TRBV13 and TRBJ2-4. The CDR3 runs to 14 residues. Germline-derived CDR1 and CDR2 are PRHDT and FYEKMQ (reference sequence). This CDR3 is CASSADGAKNIQYF. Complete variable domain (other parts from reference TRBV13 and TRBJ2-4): AAGVIQSPRHLIKEKRETATLKCYPIPRHDTVYWYQQGPGQDPQFLISFYEKMQSDKGSIPDRFSAQQFSDYHSELNMSSLELGDSALYFCASSADGAKNIQYFGAGTRLSVL.

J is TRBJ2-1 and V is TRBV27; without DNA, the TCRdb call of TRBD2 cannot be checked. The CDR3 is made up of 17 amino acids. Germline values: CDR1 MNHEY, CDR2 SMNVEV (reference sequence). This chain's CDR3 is CASSSSPGLAVYNEQFF.

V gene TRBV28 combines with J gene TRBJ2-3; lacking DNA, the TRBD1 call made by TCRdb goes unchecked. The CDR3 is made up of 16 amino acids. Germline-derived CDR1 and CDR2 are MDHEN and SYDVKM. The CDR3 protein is CASRTTRPPGGDTQYF.